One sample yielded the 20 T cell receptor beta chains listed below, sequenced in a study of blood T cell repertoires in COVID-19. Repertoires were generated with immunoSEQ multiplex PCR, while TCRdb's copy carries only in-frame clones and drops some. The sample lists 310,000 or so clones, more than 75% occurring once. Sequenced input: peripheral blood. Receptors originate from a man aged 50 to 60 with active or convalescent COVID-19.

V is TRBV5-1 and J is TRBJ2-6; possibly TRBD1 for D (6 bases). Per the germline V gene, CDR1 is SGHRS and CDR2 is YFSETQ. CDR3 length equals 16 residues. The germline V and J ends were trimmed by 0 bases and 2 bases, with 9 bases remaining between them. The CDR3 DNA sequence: TGCGCCAGCAGCTTGGACAGGGCAACTGGGGCCAACGTCCTGACTTTC. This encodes CASSLDRATGANVLTF.

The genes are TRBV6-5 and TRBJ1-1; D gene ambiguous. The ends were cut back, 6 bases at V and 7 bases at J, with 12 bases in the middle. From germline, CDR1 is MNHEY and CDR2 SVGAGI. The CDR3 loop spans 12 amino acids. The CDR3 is CASSRLQSEAFF. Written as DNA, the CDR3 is TGTGCCAGCAGCCGCTTACAGAGTGAAGCTTTCTTT.

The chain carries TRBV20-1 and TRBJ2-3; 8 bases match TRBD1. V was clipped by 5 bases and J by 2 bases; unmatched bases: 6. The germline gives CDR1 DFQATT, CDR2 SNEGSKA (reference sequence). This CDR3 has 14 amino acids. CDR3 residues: CSARDRGLTDTQYF. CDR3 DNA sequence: TGCAGTGCTCGTGACAGGGGCCTCACAGATACGCAGTATTTT.

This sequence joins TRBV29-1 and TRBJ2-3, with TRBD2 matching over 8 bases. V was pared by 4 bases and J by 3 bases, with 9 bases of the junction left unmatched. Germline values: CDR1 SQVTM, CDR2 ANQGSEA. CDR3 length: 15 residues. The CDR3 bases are TGCAGCGTTGTTGGGGCGGGGGGCCGGACAGATACGCAGTATTTT. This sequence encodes CSVVGAGGRTDTQYF.

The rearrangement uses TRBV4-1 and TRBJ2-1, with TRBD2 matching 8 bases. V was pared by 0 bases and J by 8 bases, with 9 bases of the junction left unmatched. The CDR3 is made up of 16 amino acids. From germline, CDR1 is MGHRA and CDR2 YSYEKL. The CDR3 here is CASSQDFTGGIYEQFF. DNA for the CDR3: TGCGCCAGCAGCCAAGATTTCACGGGAGGGATCTATGAGCAGTTCTTC.

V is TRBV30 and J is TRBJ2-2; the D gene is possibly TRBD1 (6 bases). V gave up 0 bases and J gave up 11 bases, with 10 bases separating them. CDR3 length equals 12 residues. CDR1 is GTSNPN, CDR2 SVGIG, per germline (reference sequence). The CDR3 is CAWSVRGNELFF. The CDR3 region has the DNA TGTGCCTGGAGTGTGAGGGGGAATGAGCTGTTTTTT.

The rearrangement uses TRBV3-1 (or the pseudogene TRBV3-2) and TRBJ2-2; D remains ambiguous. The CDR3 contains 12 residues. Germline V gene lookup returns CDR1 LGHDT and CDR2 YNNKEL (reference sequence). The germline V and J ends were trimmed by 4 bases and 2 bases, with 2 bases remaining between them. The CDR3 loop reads CASSPNTGELFF. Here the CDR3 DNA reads TGTGCCAGCAGCCCTAACACCGGGGAGCTGTTTTTT.

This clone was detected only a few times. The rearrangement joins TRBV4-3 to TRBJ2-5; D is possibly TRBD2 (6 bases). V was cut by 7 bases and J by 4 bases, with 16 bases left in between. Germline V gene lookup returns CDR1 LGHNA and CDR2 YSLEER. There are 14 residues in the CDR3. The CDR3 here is CASTRGGPGETQYF. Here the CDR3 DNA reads TGCGCCAGCACTCGCGGAGGGCCAGGAGAGACCCAGTACTTC.

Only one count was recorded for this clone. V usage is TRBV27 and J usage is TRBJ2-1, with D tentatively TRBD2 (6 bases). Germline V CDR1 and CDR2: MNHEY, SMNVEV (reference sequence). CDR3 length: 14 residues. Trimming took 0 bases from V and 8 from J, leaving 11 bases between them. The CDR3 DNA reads TGTGCCAGCAGTTTATCGCGGGATTCCCATGAGCAGTTCTTC. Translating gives CASSLSRDSHEQFF.

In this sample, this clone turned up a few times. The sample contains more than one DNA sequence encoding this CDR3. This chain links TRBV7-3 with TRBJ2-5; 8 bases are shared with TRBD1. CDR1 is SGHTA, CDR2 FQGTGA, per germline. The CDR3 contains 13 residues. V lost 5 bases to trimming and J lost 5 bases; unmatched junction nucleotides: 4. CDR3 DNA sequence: TGTGCCAGCAGCCGCGGACAGGGTGAGACCCAGTACTTC. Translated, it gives CASSRGQGETQYF. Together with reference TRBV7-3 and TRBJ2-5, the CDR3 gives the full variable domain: GAGVSQTPSNKVTEKGKYVELRCDPISGHTALYWYRQSLGQGPEFLIYFQGTGAADDSGLPNDRFFAVRPEGSVSTLKIQRTERGDSAVYLCASSRGQGETQYFGPGTRLLVL.

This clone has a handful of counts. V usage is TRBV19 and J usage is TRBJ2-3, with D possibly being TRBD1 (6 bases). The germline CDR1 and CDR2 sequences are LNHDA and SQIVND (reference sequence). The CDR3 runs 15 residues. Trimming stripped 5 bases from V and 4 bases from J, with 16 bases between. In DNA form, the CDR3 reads TGTGCCAGTAGTCCCACAGGGCCAAGGGCAGATACGCAGTATTTT. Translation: CASSPTGPRADTQYF.

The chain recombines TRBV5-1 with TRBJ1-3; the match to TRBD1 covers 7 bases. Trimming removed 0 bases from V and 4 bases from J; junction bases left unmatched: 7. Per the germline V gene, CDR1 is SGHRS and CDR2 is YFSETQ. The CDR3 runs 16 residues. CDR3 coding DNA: TGCGCCAGCAGCTTGGTAGGGGGCCCAGGAGGAAACACCATATATTTT. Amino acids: CASSLVGGPGGNTIYF.

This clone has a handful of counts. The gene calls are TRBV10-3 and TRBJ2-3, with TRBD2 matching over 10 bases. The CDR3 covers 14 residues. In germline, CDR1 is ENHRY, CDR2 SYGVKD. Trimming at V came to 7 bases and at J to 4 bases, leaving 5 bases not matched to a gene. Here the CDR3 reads CAINRLAGADTQYF. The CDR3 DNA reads TGTGCCATCAACAGGCTAGCGGGAGCAGATACGCAGTATTTT.

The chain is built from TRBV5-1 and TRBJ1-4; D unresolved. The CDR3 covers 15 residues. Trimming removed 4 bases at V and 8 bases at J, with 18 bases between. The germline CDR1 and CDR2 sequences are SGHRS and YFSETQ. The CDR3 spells CASSRGRGIGEKLFF. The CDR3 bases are TGCGCCAGCAGCCGTGGGAGAGGGATCGGCGAAAAACTGTTTTTT.

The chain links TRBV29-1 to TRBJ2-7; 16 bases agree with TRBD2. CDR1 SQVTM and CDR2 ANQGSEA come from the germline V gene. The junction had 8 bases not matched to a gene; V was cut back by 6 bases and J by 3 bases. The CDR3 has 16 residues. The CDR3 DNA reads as TGCAGCGTACAGGGACTAGCGGGAGGGAACGGCTACGAGCAGTACTTC. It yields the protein CSVQGLAGGNGYEQYF.

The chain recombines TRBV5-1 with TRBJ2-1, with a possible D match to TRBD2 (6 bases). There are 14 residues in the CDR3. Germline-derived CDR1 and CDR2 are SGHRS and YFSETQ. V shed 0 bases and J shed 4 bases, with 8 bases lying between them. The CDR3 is CASSLADYYNEQFF. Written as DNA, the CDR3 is TGCGCCAGCAGCTTGGCGGACTATTACAATGAGCAGTTCTTC. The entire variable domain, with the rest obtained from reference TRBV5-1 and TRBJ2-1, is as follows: KAGVTQTPRYLIKTRGQQVTLSCSPISGHRSVSWYQQTPGQGLQFLFEYFSETQRNKGNFPGRFSGRQFSNSRSEMNVSTLELGDSALYLCASSLADYYNEQFFGPGTRLTVL.

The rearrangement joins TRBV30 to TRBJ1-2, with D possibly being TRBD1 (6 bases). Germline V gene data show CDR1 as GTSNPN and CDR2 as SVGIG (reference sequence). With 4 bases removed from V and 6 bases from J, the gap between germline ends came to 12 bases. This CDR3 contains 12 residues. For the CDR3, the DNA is TGTGCCTGGAACCCCAGGGGCCATGGCTACACCTTC. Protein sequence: CAWNPRGHGYTF.

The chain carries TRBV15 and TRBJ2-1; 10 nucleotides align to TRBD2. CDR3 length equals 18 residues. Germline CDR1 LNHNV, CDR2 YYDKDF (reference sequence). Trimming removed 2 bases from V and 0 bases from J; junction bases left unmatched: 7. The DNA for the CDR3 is TGTGCCACCAGCAGATCTAGCGGGGGTCGTAGCTCCTACAATGAGCAGTTCTTC. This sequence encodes CATSRSSGGRSSYNEQFF.

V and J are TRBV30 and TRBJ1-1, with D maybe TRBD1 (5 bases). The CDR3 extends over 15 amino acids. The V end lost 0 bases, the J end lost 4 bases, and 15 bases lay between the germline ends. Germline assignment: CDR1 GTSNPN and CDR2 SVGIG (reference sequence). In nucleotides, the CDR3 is TGTGCCTGGAGTGTGGAATGGGGCGCAGGCACTGAAGCTTTCTTT. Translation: CAWSVEWGAGTEAFF.

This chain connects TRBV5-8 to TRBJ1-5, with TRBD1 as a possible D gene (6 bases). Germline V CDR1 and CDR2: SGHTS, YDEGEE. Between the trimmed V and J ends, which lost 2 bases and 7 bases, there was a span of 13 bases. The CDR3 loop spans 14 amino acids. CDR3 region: CASSFDRRGQPQHF. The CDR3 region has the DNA TGTGCCAGCAGCTTTGACAGGCGAGGCCAGCCCCAGCATTTT.